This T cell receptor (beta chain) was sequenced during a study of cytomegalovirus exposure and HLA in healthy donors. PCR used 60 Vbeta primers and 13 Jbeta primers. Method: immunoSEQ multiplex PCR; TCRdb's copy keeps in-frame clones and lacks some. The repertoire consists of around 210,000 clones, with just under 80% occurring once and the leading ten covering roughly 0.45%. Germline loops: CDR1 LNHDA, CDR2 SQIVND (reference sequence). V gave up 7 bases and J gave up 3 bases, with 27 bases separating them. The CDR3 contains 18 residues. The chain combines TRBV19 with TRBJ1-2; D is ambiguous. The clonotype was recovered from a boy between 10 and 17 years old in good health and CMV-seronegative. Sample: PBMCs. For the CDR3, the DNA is TGTGCCAGTATATCCGCACGCACCTCAGGACGGAGGGACTATGGCTACACCTTC. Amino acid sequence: CASISARTSGRRDYGYTF.